What follows are 20 T cell receptor beta chains derived from one specimen sequenced in a study of cytomegalovirus exposure and HLA in healthy donors. The PCR contained 60 Vbeta and 13 Jbeta primers. The data were produced by immunoSEQ multiplex PCR, yet TCRdb's version contains in-frame clones alone and is incomplete. The table records roughly 150,000 clones, around three quarters of them present only once. The source material was PBMCs. Receptor source: a woman in her forties in good health and CMV-seropositive.

The gene calls are TRBV14 and TRBJ2-7; 10 bases fit TRBD2. CDR3 size: 17 residues. V lost 1 base to trimming and J lost 5 bases; unmatched junction nucleotides: 11. Per germline, CDR1 SGHDN and CDR2 FVKESK. CDR3 sequence: CASSQGWQLAGWNEQYF. CDR3 DNA sequence: TGTGCCAGCAGCCAAGGGTGGCAACTAGCGGGATGGAACGAGCAGTACTTC.

CDR3 DNA: TGTGCCAGCAGCGTCCAGACTGCGTGGGAGCAGTACTTC. Encoded protein: CASSVQTAWEQYF. The chain couples TRBV2 to TRBJ2-7; D remains unclear. The CDR3 totals 13 residues. The germline V and J ends were trimmed by 6 bases and 7 bases, with 16 bases remaining between them. CDR1 and CDR2 from the germline V gene are SNHLY and FYNNEI. Full variable domain (remainder filled in from reference TRBV2 and TRBJ2-7): EPEVTQTPSHQVTQMGQEVILRCVPISNHLYFYWYRQILGQKVEFLVSFYNNEISEKSEIFDDQFSVERPDGSNFTLKIRSTKLEDSAMYFCASSVQTAWEQYFGPGTRLTVT.

The J gene is TRBJ2-2, the V gene TRBV18; TRBD1 matches 8 bases. The germline gives CDR1 KGHSH, CDR2 LQKENI. The J segment lost 4 bases and the V segment lost 3 bases, leaving 7 bases of the junction unmatched. This CDR3 has 16 amino acids. CDR3 nucleotide sequence: TGTGCCAGCTCACCTGACAGGGGATGGAGCACCGGGGAGCTGTTTTTT. This translates into CASSPDRGWSTGELFF.

This clone was observed a few times. V and J are TRBV11-2 and TRBJ2-5; 8 bases are a match to TRBD2. Germline V gene data show CDR1 as SGHAT and CDR2 as FQNNGV. Losses at the gene ends were 3 bases for V and 5 bases for J; bases not matched to a gene: 8. The CDR3 runs 15 residues. The CDR3 loop is CASSLGREGWETQYF. CDR3 sequence (DNA): TGTGCCAGCAGCTTGGGACGGGAGGGCTGGGAGACCCAGTACTTC.

The J gene is TRBJ2-7, the V gene TRBV7-6, with 9 bases that match TRBD2. The V segment lost 3 bases and the J segment 2 bases; nucleotides outside the gene matches: 2. The germline CDR1 and CDR2 sequences are SGHVS and FNYEAQ. CDR3 size: 14 residues. CDR3 in DNA: TGTGCCAGCAGCTTTCTAGCGGGACCCTACGAGCAGTACTTC. Translating gives CASSFLAGPYEQYF.

This chain links TRBV29-1 with TRBJ2-2, with a weak D call TRBD1 (5 bases). Germline V gene lookup returns CDR1 SQVTM and CDR2 ANQGSEA. V was pared by 4 bases and J by 6 bases, with 15 bases between. This CDR3 is built from 14 residues. The chain's CDR3 is CSVGLGRIAGELFF. In DNA, the CDR3 is TGCAGCGTTGGGCTGGGGCGGATCGCCGGGGAGCTGTTTTTT.

This clone was found once. Compared with germline, one end of the junction differs, possibly owing to a read error. V is TRBV6-6 and J is TRBJ2-5; D is perhaps TRBD1 (5 bases). Germline V gene lookup returns CDR1 MNHNY and CDR2 SVGAGI (reference sequence). The CDR3 has 13 residues. The CDR3, as DNA: TGTGCCAGCAGTTACTCGGGGCCGGGCGTGGAGAACTTC. Encoded protein: CASSYSGPGVENF.

The J gene is TRBJ2-5, the V gene TRBV2; D is possibly TRBD1 (6 bases). CDR1 and CDR2 from the germline V gene are SNHLY and FYNNEI. This CDR3 comprises 13 residues. The V end was cut by 4 bases, the J end by 7 bases, with 13 bases between. The DNA for the CDR3 is TGTGCCAGCAGTGCTGGGCAGGGGAGGACCCAGTACTTC. Amino acids: CASSAGQGRTQYF.

This clone has a handful of counts. The V and J genes are TRBV4-2 and TRBJ2-7, with TRBD1 as a possible D gene (5 bases). There are 15 residues in the CDR3. Germline loops: CDR1 LGHNA, CDR2 YNFKEQ. Trimming removed 0 bases from V and 5 bases from J, with 14 bases in between. The CDR3 is CASSQEGQGNHEQYF. CDR3 coding DNA: TGTGCCAGCAGCCAAGAAGGGCAGGGTAACCACGAGCAGTACTTC.

Only one count was recorded for this clone. The rearrangement joins TRBV11-3 to TRBJ2-3; the D gene is possibly TRBD1 (6 bases). The CDR3 sequence is 17 residues long. Trimming took off 0 bases at V and 2 bases at J, with 15 bases between the two ends. CDR1 is SGHNT, CDR2 YENEEA, per germline. Here the CDR3 DNA reads TGTGCCAGCAGCTTAGAAGGCTGGGACACCAACACAGATACGCAGTATTTT. Protein sequence: CASSLEGWDTNTDTQYF.

In its sample, this clone was seen a few times. This rearrangement joins TRBV9 to TRBJ2-2; possible D gene TRBD2, 6 bases. CDR3 length: 16 amino acids. The germline CDR1 and CDR2 sequences are SGDLS and YYNGEE. V lost 0 bases and J 5 bases, leaving 14 bases between the germline ends. This CDR3 reads CASSVDGGSRTGELFF. The DNA of the CDR3 is TGTGCCAGCAGCGTAGATGGGGGGTCCAGGACCGGGGAGCTGTTTTTT.

The chain employs TRBV5-1 and TRBJ2-1; D is unclear. Germline lookup yields CDR1 SGHRS and CDR2 YFSETQ. V lost 4 bases to trimming and J lost 10 bases, with 9 bases between them. The CDR3 has 11 residues. The CDR3 DNA sequence: TGCGCCAGCAGCCTAACCTACGAGCAGTTCTTC. This codes for CASSLTYEQFF.

The J gene is TRBJ2-3, the V gene TRBV11-2, with 9 positions matching TRBD2. The trim removed 4 bases at V and 1 base at J, leaving 12 bases unmatched. This CDR3 region has 18 residues. Germline V gene lookup returns CDR1 SGHAT and CDR2 FQNNGV. In DNA form, the CDR3 reads TGTGCCAGCAGCTCCCTCCCCCTGGCGGGAGGGGGCACAGATACGCAGTATTTT. This sequence encodes CASSSLPLAGGGTDTQYF.

The CDR3 DNA reads TGCGCCAGCAGCTCGGGACAGGGCTCTATTGAAGCTTTCTTT. Encoded protein: CASSSGQGSIEAFF. The J gene is TRBJ1-1, the V gene TRBV5-1; 9 bases map to TRBD1. V was pared by 3 bases and J by 7 bases, with 7 bases of the junction left unmatched. The CDR3 extends over 14 amino acids. In germline, CDR1 is SGHRS, CDR2 YFSETQ. The variable domain in full, with the rest retrieved from reference TRBV5-1 and TRBJ1-1, is KAGVTQTPRYLIKTRGQQVTLSCSPISGHRSVSWYQQTPGQGLQFLFEYFSETQRNKGNFPGRFSGRQFSNSRSEMNVSTLELGDSALYLCASSSGQGSIEAFFGQGTRLTVV.

The chain recombines TRBV6-1 with TRBJ1-6, with TRBD1 matching 9 bases. The V gene end was trimmed by 3 bases and the J gene end by 7 bases; junction bases not matched to a gene: 10. Germline loops: CDR1 MNHNS, CDR2 SASEGT. The CDR3 runs to 17 residues. Here the CDR3 reads CASSDPQGAFPNSPLHF. The CDR3 region has the DNA TGTGCCAGCAGTGACCCACAGGGGGCTTTCCCAAATTCACCCCTCCACTTT.

V and J are TRBV11-2 and TRBJ1-3; TRBD1 aligns across 8 bases. The CDR3 has 13 amino acids. CDR1 SGHAT and CDR2 FQNNGV come from the germline V gene. Trimming cost V 4 bases and J 7 bases; bases outside gene matches: 3. The CDR3 reads CASSSDRANTIYF. The CDR3 nucleotides are TGTGCCAGCAGCTCGGACAGGGCGAACACCATATATTTT.

The V and J genes are TRBV28 and TRBJ1-1; D remains ambiguous. This CDR3 has 11 residues. Trimming stripped 7 bases from V and 5 bases from J, with 8 bases between. Germline loops: CDR1 MDHEN, CDR2 SYDVKM. The CDR3 bases are TGTGCCAGCACCTTTTCGACTGAAGCTTTCTTT. This translates into CASTFSTEAFF.

This clone was seen only a few times. The V gene is TRBV7-9, the J gene TRBJ2-3; D is perhaps TRBD1 (6 bases). From germline, CDR1 is SEHNR and CDR2 FQNEAQ (reference sequence). The CDR3 consists of 14 residues. Trimming stripped 5 bases from V and 0 bases from J, with 9 bases between. The CDR3 DNA follows: TGTGCCAGCAGCCCGGACAGAAGCACAGATACGCAGTATTTT. It encodes CASSPDRSTDTQYF.

CDR3 sequence reads: CASSPREYSYEQYF. The CDR3 nucleotides are TGTGCCAGCAGCCCCCGGGAATACTCCTACGAGCAGTACTTC. This chain links TRBV11-3 with TRBJ2-7; weak D call: TRBD2 (5 bases). The V gene's germline CDR1 is SGHNT and CDR2 YENEEA. The V end lost 5 bases, the J end lost 0 bases, and 11 bases lay between the germline ends. This CDR3 has 14 amino acids.

V usage is TRBV5-1 and J usage is TRBJ1-3; tentatively, D is TRBD1 (6 bases). CDR3 length: 15 residues. Germline V gives CDR1 SGHRS, CDR2 YFSETQ. V dropped 4 bases and J dropped 4 bases, with 15 bases sitting between them. This CDR3 reads CASSTQGNFGNTIYF. The CDR3 DNA follows: TGCGCCAGCAGCACTCAGGGGAATTTCGGAAACACCATATATTTT.